The source of this T cell receptor beta chain is a study of identical twins. Whole-study findings and limits: Diverse VJ usage suggested most zero-insertion clonotypes were not invariant T cells. Beta out-of-frame sequences displayed a weaker excess of sharing between twins. Rather than following the same donors, the conclusions depended on cross-sectional statistical analysis.

This CDR3 has 13 amino acids. The V gene's germline CDR1 is SGHDN and CDR2 FVKESK. V lost 6 bases to trimming and J lost 6 bases, with 9 bases between them. This clonotype came up many times. Its target is unknown. TCRdb independently ran MiXCR on the 5' RACE reads; one entry per CDR3 protein. The sample contains nearly 650,000 distinct CDR3 sequences, under 8.5% of which appear only once. Another study also made use of these data, one on yellow fever vaccine responses in identical twins. As reported in that work: Twin vaccine T cell responses reportedly seemed partly convergent, partly personalized.

This clonotype was sampled from a woman aged 18 to 35 in good health. V and J are TRBV14 and TRBJ1-6; D is unclear. The sequenced sample was PBMCs. The CDR3 region is CASSQQPNSPLHF. The CDR3 DNA reads TGTGCCAGCAGTCAACAGCCTAATTCACCCCTCCACTTT.